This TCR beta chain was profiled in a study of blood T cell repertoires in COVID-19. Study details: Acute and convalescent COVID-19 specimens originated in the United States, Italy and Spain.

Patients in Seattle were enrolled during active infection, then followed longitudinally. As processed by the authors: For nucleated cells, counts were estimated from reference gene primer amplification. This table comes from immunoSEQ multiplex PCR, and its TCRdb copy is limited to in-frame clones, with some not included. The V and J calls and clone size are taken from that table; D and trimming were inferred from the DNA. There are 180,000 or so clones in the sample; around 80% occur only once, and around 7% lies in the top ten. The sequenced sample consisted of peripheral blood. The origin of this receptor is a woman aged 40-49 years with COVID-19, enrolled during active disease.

The chain's CDR3 is CASSYPGQGSTGELFF. CDR3 DNA: TGTGCCAGCAGTTATCCGGGACAGGGGTCCACCGGGGAGCTGTTTTTT. The rearrangement joins TRBV6-2 or TRBV6-3 to TRBJ2-2, with TRBD1 matching 10 bases. The germline V gene has CDR1 MNHEY and CDR2 SVGEGT. This CDR3 has 16 amino acids. With V trimmed by 3 bases and J by 4 bases, 5 bases remained unmatched.